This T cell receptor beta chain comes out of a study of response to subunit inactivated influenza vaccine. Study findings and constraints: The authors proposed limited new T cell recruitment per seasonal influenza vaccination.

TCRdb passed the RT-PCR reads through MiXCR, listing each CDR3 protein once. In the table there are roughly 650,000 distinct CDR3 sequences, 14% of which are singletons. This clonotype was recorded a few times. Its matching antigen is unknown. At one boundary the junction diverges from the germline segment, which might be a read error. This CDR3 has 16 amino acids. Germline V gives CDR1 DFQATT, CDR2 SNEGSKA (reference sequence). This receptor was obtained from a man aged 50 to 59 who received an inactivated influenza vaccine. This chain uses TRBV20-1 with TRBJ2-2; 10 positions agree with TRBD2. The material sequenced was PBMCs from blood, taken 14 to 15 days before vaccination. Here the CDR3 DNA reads TGCTGTGCTAGCGACCTAGCGGGAGTGAACACCGGGGAGCTGTTTTTT. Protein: CCASDLAGVNTGELFF.